This T cell receptor (beta chain) was captured by sequencing in a study of CD8 T cells in Susac syndrome. Reverse transcription of about 0.45 to 1 ug RNA used random hexamers. Across 54 Vbeta and 13 Jbeta, TCR beta CDR3 was amplified with immunoSEQ multiplex PCR. TCRdb itself ran the immunoSEQ multiplex PCR reads through MiXCR, one entry per CDR3 protein. The profile covers some 120,000 distinct CDR3 sequences, with around nine tenths appearing a single time and 0.2% to 0.25% taken by the ten largest. The CDR3 consists of 15 residues. The ends lost 4 bases at V and 8 bases at J; junction bases unmatched: 10. Germline assignment: CDR1 LGHDT and CDR2 YNNKEL (reference sequence). The sequenced target, TCR beta, came from blood CD8+ and CD4+ T cells.

The rearrangement links TRBV3-1 to TRBJ1-2; 10 bases line up with TRBD1. Sequenced input: CD8+ T cells from PBMCs. The origin of this receptor is a human donor with multiple sclerosis. CDR3 sequence: CASSPETGGAEGYTF. The DNA of the CDR3 is TGTGCCAGCAGCCCCGAGACAGGGGGCGCGGAAGGCTACACCTTC.